Each of the 3 T cell receptor beta chains below was sequenced from the same sample in a study of technical replicates of blood from several donors. This table comes from immunoSEQ multiplex PCR, and its TCRdb copy is limited to in-frame clones, with some not included. This sample has around 97,000 clones, with about 95% found just once. Sequenced material: T cells isolated from PBMCs. These receptors came from a human donor in good health.

This clone was seen only once. V and J are TRBV19 and TRBJ1-5, with 10 bases identical to TRBD1. Trimming at V came to 1 base and at J to 4 bases, leaving 4 bases not matched to a gene. The CDR3 is 16 amino acids. Germline V gene data show CDR1 as LNHDA and CDR2 as SQIVND (reference sequence). The CDR3 sequence: CASSIGQGAGNQPQHF. CDR3 DNA sequence: TGTGCCAGTAGTATAGGACAGGGGGCGGGTAATCAGCCCCAGCATTTT.

The chain is built from TRBV19 and TRBJ1-2, with D tentatively TRBD1 (5 bases). The CDR3 consists of 13 residues. Germline values: CDR1 LNHDA, CDR2 SQIVND (reference sequence). V was trimmed by 3 bases and J by 4 bases, leaving 9 bases between them. The CDR3, as DNA: TGTGCCAGTAGTATCAGGGATGCCTATGGCTACACCTTC. This encodes CASSIRDAYGYTF.

For the CDR3, the DNA is TGTGCCAGCAGCCTCCCCGCAGATACGCAGTATTTT. Translating gives CASSLPADTQYF. This chain uses TRBV9 with TRBJ2-3; D is unresolved. CDR1 and CDR2 (germline): SGDLS, YYNGEE. This CDR3 contains 12 residues. Trimming took off 4 bases at V and 4 bases at J, with 7 bases between the two ends. The variable domain in full, completed from reference TRBV9 and TRBJ2-3, reads DSGVTQTPKHLITATGQRVTLRCSPRSGDLSVYWYQQSLDQGLQFLIQYYNGEERAKGNILERFSAQQFPDLHSELNLSSLELGDSALYFCASSLPADTQYFGPGTRLTVL.